This record covers a single T cell receptor beta chain. These data originate in a study of neoadjuvant nivolumab and ipilimumab in lung cancer. Assay: immunoSEQ multiplex PCR; the TCRdb copy retains only in-frame clones and omits some. The table includes 44,000 or so clones, 80% to 90% detected once. The sample consisted of blood, taken before neoadjuvant nivolumab, alone or with ipilimumab. This receptor was taken from an adult with non-small cell lung cancer. Some clones in this sample may be carry-over from other donors' samples.

In DNA, the CDR3 is TGTGCCAGCAGCCCCCGCGGGAGCTCCTACGAGCAGTACTTC. Amino acid sequence: CASSPRGSSYEQYF. This chain connects TRBV7-9 to TRBJ2-7, with 7 bases aligning to TRBD2. CDR3 size: 14 residues. Germline V gives CDR1 SEHNR, CDR2 FQNEAQ (reference sequence). The J segment lost 0 bases and the V segment lost 5 bases, leaving 4 bases of the junction unmatched.